The sequence of this T cell receptor beta chain was determined in a study of blood T cell repertoires in COVID-19. At the level of the study: COVID-19 samples from acute and convalescent phases originated in the United States, Italy and Spain.

As handled by the study authors: Amplification from reference gene primers served as the basis for estimated nucleated cell counts. The repertoire was sequenced with immunoSEQ multiplex PCR; TCRdb's copy has only in-frame clones and lacks some. V and J calls plus clone size are reproduced from that table; the DNA served to infer D and trimming. The sample consists of approximately 200,000 clones, approximately 90% of them appearing once. The CDR3 has 12 residues. From germline, CDR1 is SNHLY and CDR2 FYNNEI. V dropped 6 bases and J dropped 13; count of bases not matched to a gene: 8. Which cohort a participant joined came from the clinical history participants gave.

This receptor was identified in a young man who had recovered from COVID-19. The chain has TRBV2 and TRBJ2-1; 8 nucleotides line up with TRBD2. The sequenced material came from PBMCs or T cells enriched from blood (not recorded which). The DNA for the CDR3 is TGTGCCAGCAGCACCTCGGGGGGGGGCCAGTTCTTC. Residues: CASSTSGGGQFF.